These 27 T cell receptor beta chains originate from one sample sequenced in a study of human T cells and chemical hapten exposure. Indicated time point: patch test 3, about 24 weeks after DPC sensitization. Indicated treatment: therapeutic diphenylcyclopropenone sensitization with weekly scalp DPC. MiXCR was run by TCRdb on the RACE reads, yielding one entry per CDR3 protein. Found here are more than 150,000 distinct CDR3 sequences, around a quarter of them singletons; the top ten hold under 2.5%. Sequencing used whole blood, obtained in connection with sensitization to the hapten diphenylcyclopropenone (DPC). The origin of the receptors is a woman aged 40 to 50 with alopecia areata. Some clones in this sample may be carry-over from other donors' samples.

To note about this clonotype: Mismatch with germline at one junction end may stem from a read error. The V and J genes are TRBV6-2 or TRBV6-3 and TRBJ2-2, with D possibly TRBD1 on 6 matching bases. Germline V gene data show CDR1 as MNHEY and CDR2 as SVGEGT. The CDR3 is made up of 12 amino acids. CDR3: CASSLYLGGLFF. CDR3 nucleotide sequence: TGTGCCAGCAGCTTATATCTAGGGGGGCTGTTTTTT.

The table lists this clonotype with a few counts. V and J are TRBV6-5 and TRBJ1-2; 10 bases align to TRBD1. The V gene end was trimmed by 5 bases and the J gene end by 4 bases; junction bases not matched to a gene: 7. Germline assignment: CDR1 MNHEY and CDR2 SVGAGI. This CDR3 contains 15 residues. In DNA form, the CDR3 reads TGTGCCAGCAGTACCAGACAGGGGGCAGGCTATGGCTACACCTTC. Translating it yields CASSTRQGAGYGYTF.

V is TRBV28 and J is TRBJ2-3, with TRBD2 as a possible D gene (5 bases). The CDR3 has 14 residues. Germline-derived CDR1 and CDR2 are MDHEN and SYDVKM. The ends were cut back, 6 bases at V and 1 base at J, with 11 bases in the middle. The CDR3 here is CASSSLGGTDTQYF. The CDR3 DNA sequence: TGTGCCAGCAGCTCCCTCGGGGGCACAGATACGCAGTATTTT.

This chain joins TRBV20-1 and TRBJ2-3; D might be TRBD1 (7 bases). This CDR3 is 13 amino acids long. Germline V gives CDR1 DFQATT, CDR2 SNEGSKA (reference sequence). The V end was cut by 7 bases, the J end by 0 bases, with 11 bases between. In DNA form, the CDR3 reads TGCAGTGGCGGGACAGCTAGCACAGATACGCAGTATTTT. Amino acids: CSGGTASTDTQYF.

This clonotype was observed a few times. The chain links TRBV6-6 to TRBJ2-3; weak D call: TRBD2 (6 bases). Trimming stripped 5 bases from V and 4 bases from J, with 13 bases between. The CDR3 spans 14 residues. From germline, CDR1 is MNHNY and CDR2 SVGAGI (reference sequence). CDR3 in amino acids: CASSPGGGPDTQYF. DNA of the CDR3: TGTGCCAGCAGTCCCGGGGGTGGGCCAGATACGCAGTATTTT.

This clonotype was counted only a few times. The rearrangement uses TRBV5-1 and TRBJ2-1; TRBD2 matches 14 bases. Germline V CDR1 and CDR2: SGHRS, YFSETQ. The CDR3 totals 16 residues. The V and J ends lost 2 bases and 8 bases, in that order; junction bases with no gene match: 6. Written as DNA, the CDR3 is TGCGCCAGCAGCTTCATGGGGACTAGCGGGAGTGATGAGCAGTTCTTC. As protein: CASSFMGTSGSDEQFF.

This clonotype was seen a few times. The chain couples TRBV10-3 to TRBJ2-2, with 7 bases aligning to TRBD2. Germline assignment: CDR1 ENHRY and CDR2 SYGVKD. This CDR3 contains 12 residues. J lost 5 bases, V lost 10 bases, and 4 bases had no gene match. CDR3 residues: CASREVTGELFF. The CDR3 DNA is TGTGCCAGCCGGGAGGTTACCGGGGAGCTGTTTTTT.

The gene calls are TRBV6-2 or TRBV6-3 and TRBJ2-7; 7 bases are a match to TRBD1. The CDR3 length is 14 residues. Germline V CDR1 and CDR2: MNHEY, SVGEGT. V trimming: 3 bases; J trimming: 3 bases; junction bases outside the gene matches: 5. Written as DNA, the CDR3 is TGTGCCAGCAGTTATGGACAGGAGAACTACGAGCAGTACTTC. Residues: CASSYGQENYEQYF.

This chain links TRBV12-3 or TRBV12-4 with TRBJ2-5; 7 bases agree with TRBD2. The V gene end was trimmed by 9 bases and the J gene end by 5 bases; junction bases not matched to a gene: 12. The CDR3 has 14 residues. The CDR3 loop is CASARRGGRETQYF. In DNA form, the CDR3 reads TGTGCCAGTGCCCGAAGGGGAGGGAGGGAGACCCAGTACTTC.

The table lists this clonotype with a few counts. The chain has TRBV19 and TRBJ2-5, with 7 bases matching TRBD1. The germline V gene encodes CDR1 LNHDA and CDR2 SQIVND (reference sequence). The CDR3 runs to 13 residues. Trimming cost V 2 bases and J 5 bases; bases outside gene matches: 2. In nucleotides, the CDR3 is TGTGCCAGTAGTATATTGGGACAGGAGACCCAGTACTTC. Protein product: CASSILGQETQYF. Supplemented by reference TRBV19 and TRBJ2-5, the full variable domain reads DGGITQSPKYLFRKEGQNVTLSCEQNLNHDAMYWYRQDPGQGLRLIYYSQIVNDFQKGDIAEGYSVSREKKESFPLTVTSAQKNPTAFYLCASSILGQETQYFGPGTRLLVL.

The CDR3, as DNA: TGTGCCAGCAGCTTCGGACAGAACCTACGCCAGCCCCAGCATTTT. Translation: CASSFGQNLRQPQHF. This chain joins TRBV7-2 and TRBJ1-5, with D tentatively TRBD1 (6 bases). CDR1 and CDR2 from the germline V gene are SGHTA and FQGNSA. The CDR3 has 15 amino acids. V dropped 3 bases and J dropped 7 bases, with 16 bases sitting between them.

This chain links TRBV14 with TRBJ2-7; the match to TRBD1 covers 12 bases. The J segment lost 9 bases and the V segment lost 4 bases, leaving 10 bases of the junction unmatched. Germline loops: CDR1 SGHDN, CDR2 FVKESK. CDR3 length: 15 amino acids. CDR3 nucleotides: TGTGCCAGCAGCCCTACCGGGACAGGGGGCGAAGTGCAGTACTTC. Amino acid sequence: CASSPTGTGGEVQYF. Full variable domain (missing parts from reference TRBV14 and TRBJ2-7): EAGVTQFPSHSVIEKGQTVTLRCDPISGHDNLYWYRRVMGKEIKFLLHFVKESKQDESGMPNNRFLAERTGGTYSTLKVQPAELEDSGVYFCASSPTGTGGEVQYFGPGTRLTVT.

The J gene is TRBJ2-7, the V gene TRBV6-5, with a weak D call TRBD1 (5 bases). The germline V and J ends were trimmed by 10 bases and 3 bases, with 16 bases remaining between them. This CDR3 region has 13 residues. CDR1 and CDR2 from the germline V gene are MNHEY and SVGAGI. The CDR3 DNA reads as TGTGCCACCGCAGGGTCGGCGATCTACGAGCAGTACTTC. Translating gives CATAGSAIYEQYF.

This chain joins TRBV3-1 and TRBJ2-3; 8 nucleotides line up with TRBD1. The CDR3 length is 17 residues. After removal of 4 bases from V and 2 bases from J, the junction contained 11 bases not matched to a gene. CDR1 is LGHDT, CDR2 YNNKEL, per germline (reference sequence). The CDR3 sequence is CASSRGAGTGITDTQYF. The CDR3 nucleotides are TGTGCCAGCAGCCGCGGGGCCGGGACAGGTATCACAGATACGCAGTATTTT.

This clonotype has ten or more counts. This rearrangement joins TRBV7-9 to TRBJ2-2; 7 bases map to TRBD2. The germline V gene encodes CDR1 SEHNR and CDR2 FQNEAQ (reference sequence). The CDR3 consists of 13 residues. After removal of 4 bases from V and 5 bases from J, the junction contained 1 base not matched to a gene. The CDR3 here is CASSYSGTGELFF. The CDR3 region has the DNA TGTGCCAGCAGCTATAGCGGGACCGGGGAGCTGTTTTTT.

This rearrangement joins TRBV28 to TRBJ2-4; D not certain. Germline V gene data show CDR1 as MDHEN and CDR2 as SYDVKM. The CDR3 runs 12 residues. The ends were cut back, 6 bases at V and 9 bases at J, with 12 bases in the middle. The CDR3 spells CASREAVGIQYF. The CDR3 coding sequence is TGTGCCAGCAGAGAGGCGGTAGGCATTCAGTACTTC.

This clonotype was recorded at least ten times. The chain combines TRBV11-3 with TRBJ1-1; D call uncertain. Per germline, CDR1 SGHNT and CDR2 YENEEA. The CDR3 extends over 14 amino acids. V was trimmed by 5 bases and J by 2 bases, leaving 12 bases between them. CDR3: CASSPGPPNTEAFF. The CDR3, as DNA: TGTGCCAGCAGCCCAGGTCCCCCCAACACTGAAGCTTTCTTT.

This sequence joins TRBV20-1 and TRBJ2-7, with 7 nucleotides matching TRBD2. The CDR3 has 15 amino acids. V shed 5 bases and J 2 bases; nucleotides not matched to a gene: 12. Looked up from germline, CDR1 is DFQATT and CDR2 is SNEGSKA (reference sequence). Here the CDR3 DNA reads TGCAGTGCTCCGTCGGTGACTAGCCGAACCTACGAGCAGTACTTC. Its protein product is CSAPSVTSRTYEQYF.

V and J are TRBV12-3 or TRBV12-4 and TRBJ2-1, with D perhaps assigned TRBD1 or TRBD2 (6 bases each). Deletions cut 6 bases from V and 3 bases from J, with 18 bases between. There are 16 residues in the CDR3. This chain's CDR3 is CASSRGGTLSYNEQFF. In nucleotides, the CDR3 is TGTGCCAGCAGCCGAGGGGGGACACTGAGCTACAATGAGCAGTTCTTC.

The chain links TRBV5-4 to TRBJ1-2, with TRBD1 as a possible D gene (5 bases). Trimming cost V 4 bases and J 5 bases, with 15 bases left between them. The CDR3 is made up of 14 amino acids. Germline lookup yields CDR1 SGHNT and CDR2 YYREEE (reference sequence). CDR3 DNA: TGTGCCAGCAGCATCCAGGGTTCTGAGTATGGCTACACCTTC. Translation: CASSIQGSEYGYTF.

This clonotype has a handful of counts. This chain uses TRBV6-5 with TRBJ2-2; either TRBD1 or TRBD2 may supply D (7 bases each). Germline assignment: CDR1 MNHEY and CDR2 SVGAGI. The CDR3 consists of 13 residues. V lost 5 bases to trimming and J lost 6 bases, with 10 bases between them. CDR3 nucleotide sequence: TGTGCCAGCAGTCAGGGGGGGGCCGGGGAGCTGTTTTTT. Amino acid sequence: CASSQGGAGELFF.

This clonotype was found many times. This chain uses TRBV10-3 with TRBJ1-6; tentatively, D is TRBD1 (5 bases). V lost 0 bases, J lost 15 bases, and 9 bases lay in between. The CDR3 spans 12 residues. Per germline, CDR1 ENHRY and CDR2 SYGVKD. The CDR3 DNA reads TGTGCCATCAGTGAGTCGACGGGGCGCCTCCACTTT. Translating it yields CAISESTGRLHF.

This chain links TRBV15 with TRBJ2-1; D possibly corresponds to TRBD2 (5 bases). The length of the CDR3 is 14 residues. Trimming took 3 bases from V and 3 from J, leaving 9 bases between them. Germline V gene sequence: CDR1 LNHNV, CDR2 YYDKDF (reference sequence). The CDR3 DNA follows: TGTGCCACCAGCAGTGGACTCCACTACAATGAGCAGTTCTTC. Its translation is CATSSGLHYNEQFF. The full variable domain, rest sourced from reference TRBV15 and TRBJ2-1, is DAMVIQNPRYQVTQFGKPVTLSCSQTLNHNVMYWYQQKSSQAPKLLFHYYDKDFNNEADTPDNFQSRRPNTSFCFLDIRSPGLGDTAMYLCATSSGLHYNEQFFGPGTRLTVL.

The sample holds a few counts of this clonotype. This chain connects TRBV20-1 to TRBJ2-5; TRBD1 matches 7 bases. With V trimmed by 5 bases and J by 5 bases, 5 bases remained unmatched. Per the germline V gene, CDR1 is DFQATT and CDR2 is SNEGSKA (reference sequence). The length of the CDR3 is 12 residues. The CDR3 sequence is CSAPGQTETQYF. The CDR3 DNA follows: TGCAGTGCTCCGGGACAGACGGAGACCCAGTACTTC.

The CDR3 sequence is CASSQDHTSGRAHEQYF. DNA of the CDR3: TGCGCCAGCAGCCAGGACCATACTAGCGGGAGGGCCCACGAGCAGTACTTC. The chain recombines TRBV4-3 with TRBJ2-7, with 13 bases matching TRBD2. V lost 3 bases, J lost 5 bases, and 10 bases stayed unmatched. This CDR3 is 17 amino acids long. Germline V CDR1 and CDR2: LGHNA, YSLEER.

V gene TRBV4-2 combines with J gene TRBJ2-2, with D possibly matching TRBD2 (6 bases). Germline lookup yields CDR1 LGHNA and CDR2 YNFKEQ. This CDR3 is built from 15 residues. Trimming shortened V by 6 bases and J by 6 bases, and 17 bases separated the two germline ends. The CDR3 loop reads CASRRELAESGELFF. DNA for the CDR3: TGTGCCAGCAGGAGGGAACTAGCAGAATCCGGGGAGCTGTTTTTT.

V usage is TRBV15 and J usage is TRBJ2-7; D assignment may be TRBD1 or TRBD2 (5 bases each). CDR3 length: 18 residues. Trimming took off 0 bases at V and 2 bases at J, with 20 bases between the two ends. CDR1 and CDR2 from the germline V gene are LNHNV and YYDKDF (reference sequence). The CDR3 region is CATSRDLNRGTVAYEQYF. CDR3 bases: TGTGCCACCAGCAGAGACCTCAACCGGGGCACCGTAGCCTACGAGCAGTACTTC.